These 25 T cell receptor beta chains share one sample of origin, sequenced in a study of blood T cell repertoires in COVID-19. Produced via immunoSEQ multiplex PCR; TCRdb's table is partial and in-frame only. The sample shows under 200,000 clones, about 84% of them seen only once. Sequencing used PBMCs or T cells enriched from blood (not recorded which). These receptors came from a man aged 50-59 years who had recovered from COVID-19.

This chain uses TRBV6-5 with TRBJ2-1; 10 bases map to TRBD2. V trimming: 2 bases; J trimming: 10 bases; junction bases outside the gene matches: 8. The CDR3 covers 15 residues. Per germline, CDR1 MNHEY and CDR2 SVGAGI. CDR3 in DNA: TGTGCCAGCAGTTACGTGCAGCGGGGGGGGACCGAGCAGTTCTTC. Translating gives CASSYVQRGGTEQFF.

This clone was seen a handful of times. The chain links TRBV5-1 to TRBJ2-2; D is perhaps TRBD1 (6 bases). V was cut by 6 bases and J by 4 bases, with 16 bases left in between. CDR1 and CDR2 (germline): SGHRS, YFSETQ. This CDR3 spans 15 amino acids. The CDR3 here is CASTSGAGVTGELFF. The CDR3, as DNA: TGCGCCAGCACCTCTGGGGCAGGGGTCACCGGGGAGCTGTTTTTT. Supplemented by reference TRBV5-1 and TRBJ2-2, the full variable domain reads KAGVTQTPRYLIKTRGQQVTLSCSPISGHRSVSWYQQTPGQGLQFLFEYFSETQRNKGNFPGRFSGRQFSNSRSEMNVSTLELGDSALYLCASTSGAGVTGELFFGEGSRLTVL.

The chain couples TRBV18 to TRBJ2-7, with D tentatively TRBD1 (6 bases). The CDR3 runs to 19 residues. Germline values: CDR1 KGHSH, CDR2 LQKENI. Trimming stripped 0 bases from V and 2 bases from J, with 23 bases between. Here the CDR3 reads CASSPPRFPSQGRTYEQYF. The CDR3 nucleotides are TGTGCCAGCTCACCACCGCGGTTCCCTTCACAGGGCCGAACCTACGAGCAGTACTTC.

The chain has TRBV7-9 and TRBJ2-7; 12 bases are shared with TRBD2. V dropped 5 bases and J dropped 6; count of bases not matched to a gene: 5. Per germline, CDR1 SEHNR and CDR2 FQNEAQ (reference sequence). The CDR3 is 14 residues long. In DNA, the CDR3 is TGTGCCAGCAGCCTGACTAGCGGGGGATCCGAGCAGTACTTC. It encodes CASSLTSGGSEQYF.

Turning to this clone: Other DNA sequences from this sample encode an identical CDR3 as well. The CDR3: CASSLDSYGYTF. The CDR3 region has the DNA TGTGCCAGCAGTCTCGACTCCTATGGCTACACCTTC. This chain uses TRBV28 with TRBJ1-2; D is uncertain. The germline gives CDR1 MDHEN, CDR2 SYDVKM. The length of the CDR3 is 12 residues. V lost 5 bases to trimming and J lost 4 bases, with 8 bases between them.

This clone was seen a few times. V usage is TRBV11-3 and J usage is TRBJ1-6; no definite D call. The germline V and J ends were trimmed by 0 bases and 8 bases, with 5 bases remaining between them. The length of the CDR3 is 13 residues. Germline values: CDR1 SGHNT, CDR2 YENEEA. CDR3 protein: CASSLDPDSPLHF. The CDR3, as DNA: TGTGCCAGCAGCTTAGACCCGGATTCACCCCTCCACTTT.

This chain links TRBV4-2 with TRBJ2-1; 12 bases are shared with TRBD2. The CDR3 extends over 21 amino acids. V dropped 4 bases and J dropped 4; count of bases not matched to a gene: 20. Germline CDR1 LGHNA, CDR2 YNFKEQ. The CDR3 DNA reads TGTGCCAGCAGCCCCCAGAGTAGGCTAGCGGGGGGGCGACACGAATACAATGAGCAGTTCTTC. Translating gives CASSPQSRLAGGRHEYNEQFF.

The CDR3 region has the DNA TGCGCCAGCAGCCAAGACCAGGGATTATCTAACTATGGCTACACCTTC. Its protein is CASSQDQGLSNYGYTF. J is TRBJ1-2 and V is TRBV4-3; TRBD1 is a possible D gene (5 bases). Trimming stripped 0 bases from V and 0 bases from J, with 11 bases between. This CDR3 comprises 16 residues. Germline V lookup: CDR1 LGHNA, CDR2 YSLEER.

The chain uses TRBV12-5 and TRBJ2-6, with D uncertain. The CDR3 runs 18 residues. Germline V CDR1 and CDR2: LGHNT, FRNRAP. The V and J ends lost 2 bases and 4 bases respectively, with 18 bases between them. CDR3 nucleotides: TGTGCTAGTGGTTTGCTCGTAGAATACAGCCCCGGGGCCAACGTCCTGACTTTC. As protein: CASGLLVEYSPGANVLTF. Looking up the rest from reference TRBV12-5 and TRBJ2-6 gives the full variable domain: DARVTQTPRHKVTEMGQEVTMRCQPILGHNTVFWYRQTMMQGLELLAYFRNRAPLDDSGMPKDRFSAEMPDATLATLKIQPSEPRDSAVYFCASGLLVEYSPGANVLTFGAGSRLTVL.

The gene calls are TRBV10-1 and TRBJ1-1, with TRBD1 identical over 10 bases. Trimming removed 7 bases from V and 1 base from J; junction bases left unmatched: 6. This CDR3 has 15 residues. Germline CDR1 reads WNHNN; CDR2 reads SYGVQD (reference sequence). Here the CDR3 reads CASKRRQGANTEAFF. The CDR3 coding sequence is TGCGCCAGCAAAAGAAGACAGGGGGCGAACACTGAAGCTTTCTTT.

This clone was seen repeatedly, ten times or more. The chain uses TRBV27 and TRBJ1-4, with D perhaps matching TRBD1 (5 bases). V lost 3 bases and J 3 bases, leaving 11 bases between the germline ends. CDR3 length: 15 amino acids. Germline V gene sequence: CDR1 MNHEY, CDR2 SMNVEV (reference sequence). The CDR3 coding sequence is TGTGCCAGCAGTTTTGGTGGGGCAGCTAATGAAAAACTGTTTTTT. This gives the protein CASSFGGAANEKLFF. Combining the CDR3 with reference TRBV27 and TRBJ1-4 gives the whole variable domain EAQVTQNPRYLITVTGKKLTVTCSQNMNHEYMSWYRQDPGLGLRQIYYSMNVEVTDKGDVPEGYKVSRKEKRNFPLILESPSPNQTSLYFCASSFGGAANEKLFFGSGTQLSVL.

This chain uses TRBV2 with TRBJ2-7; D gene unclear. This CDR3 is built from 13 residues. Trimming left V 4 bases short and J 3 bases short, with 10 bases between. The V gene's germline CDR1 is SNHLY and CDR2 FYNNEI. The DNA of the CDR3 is TGTGCCAGCAGTGTAAGTTTCAGCTACGAGCAGTACTTC. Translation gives CASSVSFSYEQYF.

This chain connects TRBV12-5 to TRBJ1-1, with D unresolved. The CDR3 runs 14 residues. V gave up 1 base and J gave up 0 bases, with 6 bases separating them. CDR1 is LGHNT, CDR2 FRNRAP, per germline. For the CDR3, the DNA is TGTGCTAGTGGTTTGGGACACCTGAACACTGAAGCTTTCTTT. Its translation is CASGLGHLNTEAFF.

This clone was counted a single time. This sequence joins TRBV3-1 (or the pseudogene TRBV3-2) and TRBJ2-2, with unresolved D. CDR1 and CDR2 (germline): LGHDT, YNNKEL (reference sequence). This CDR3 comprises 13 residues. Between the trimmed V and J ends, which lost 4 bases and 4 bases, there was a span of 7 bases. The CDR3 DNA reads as TGTGCCAGCAGCCCTCTTTCCACCGGGGAGCTGTTTTTT. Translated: CASSPLSTGELFF.

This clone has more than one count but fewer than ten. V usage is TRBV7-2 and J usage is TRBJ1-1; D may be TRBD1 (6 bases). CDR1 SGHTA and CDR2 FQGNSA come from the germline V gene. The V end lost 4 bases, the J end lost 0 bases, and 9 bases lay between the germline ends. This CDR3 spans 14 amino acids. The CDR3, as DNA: TGTGCCAGCAGCTGGCGGACAGTGAACACTGAAGCTTTCTTT. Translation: CASSWRTVNTEAFF.

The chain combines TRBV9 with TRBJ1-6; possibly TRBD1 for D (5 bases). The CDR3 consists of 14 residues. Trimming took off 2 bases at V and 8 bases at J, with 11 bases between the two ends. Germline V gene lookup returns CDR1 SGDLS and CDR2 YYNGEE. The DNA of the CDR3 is TGTGCCAGCAGCGTCCTAGGGGAGGATTCACCCCTCCACTTT. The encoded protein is CASSVLGEDSPLHF.

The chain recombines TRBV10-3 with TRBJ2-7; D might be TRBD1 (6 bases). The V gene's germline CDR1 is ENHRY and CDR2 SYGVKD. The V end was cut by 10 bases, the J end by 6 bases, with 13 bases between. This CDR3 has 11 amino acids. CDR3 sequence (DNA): TGTGCCACCCACAGGGATAGCGAGCAGTACTTC. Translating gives CATHRDSEQYF.

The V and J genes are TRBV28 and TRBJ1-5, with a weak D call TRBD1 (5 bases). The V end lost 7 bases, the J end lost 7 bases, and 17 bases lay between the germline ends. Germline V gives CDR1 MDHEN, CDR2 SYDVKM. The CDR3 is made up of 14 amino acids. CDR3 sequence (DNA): TGTGCCAGCATCTCGGGGGGGGGAGCGCAGCCCCAGCATTTT. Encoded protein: CASISGGGAQPQHF.

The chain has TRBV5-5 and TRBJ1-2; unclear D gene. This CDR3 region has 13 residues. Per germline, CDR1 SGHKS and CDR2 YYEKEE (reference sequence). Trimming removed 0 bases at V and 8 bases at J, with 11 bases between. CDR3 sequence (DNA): TGTGCCAGCAGCTTGGAATTACTGTCCGGCTACACCTTC. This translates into CASSLELLSGYTF.

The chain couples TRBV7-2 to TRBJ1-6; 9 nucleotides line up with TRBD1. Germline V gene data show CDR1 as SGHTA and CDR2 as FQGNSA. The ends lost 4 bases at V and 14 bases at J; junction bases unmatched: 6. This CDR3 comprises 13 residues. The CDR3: CASSSMDRGTLHF. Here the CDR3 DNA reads TGTGCCAGCAGCTCCATGGACAGGGGCACCCTCCACTTT.

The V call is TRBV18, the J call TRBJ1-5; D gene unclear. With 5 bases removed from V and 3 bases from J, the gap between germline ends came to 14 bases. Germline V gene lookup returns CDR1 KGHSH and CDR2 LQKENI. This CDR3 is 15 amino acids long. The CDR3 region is CASSRSGSHNQPQHF. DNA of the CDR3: TGTGCCAGCTCAAGGTCCGGGTCCCACAATCAGCCCCAGCATTTT.

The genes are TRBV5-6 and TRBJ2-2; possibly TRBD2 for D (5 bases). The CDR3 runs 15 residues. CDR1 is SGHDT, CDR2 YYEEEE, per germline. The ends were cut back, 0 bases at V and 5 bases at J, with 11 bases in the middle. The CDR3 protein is CASSLASTVTGELFF. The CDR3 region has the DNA TGTGCCAGCAGCTTGGCTAGCACGGTTACCGGGGAGCTGTTTTTT.

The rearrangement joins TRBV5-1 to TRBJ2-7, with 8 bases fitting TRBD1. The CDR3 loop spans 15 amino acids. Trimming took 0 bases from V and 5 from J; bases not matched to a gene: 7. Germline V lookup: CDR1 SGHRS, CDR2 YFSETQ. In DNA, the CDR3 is TGCGCCAGCAGCTTGGGTAGCAGGGGGCTGGACGAGCAGTACTTC. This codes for CASSLGSRGLDEQYF. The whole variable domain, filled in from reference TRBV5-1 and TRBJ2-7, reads KAGVTQTPRYLIKTRGQQVTLSCSPISGHRSVSWYQQTPGQGLQFLFEYFSETQRNKGNFPGRFSGRQFSNSRSEMNVSTLELGDSALYLCASSLGSRGLDEQYFGPGTRLTVT.

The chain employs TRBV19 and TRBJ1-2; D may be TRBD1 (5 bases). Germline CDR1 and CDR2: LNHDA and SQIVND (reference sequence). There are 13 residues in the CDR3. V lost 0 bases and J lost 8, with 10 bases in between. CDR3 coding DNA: TGTGCCAGTAGTATAGACAGGGTGGGCGGCTACACCTTC. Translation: CASSIDRVGGYTF.

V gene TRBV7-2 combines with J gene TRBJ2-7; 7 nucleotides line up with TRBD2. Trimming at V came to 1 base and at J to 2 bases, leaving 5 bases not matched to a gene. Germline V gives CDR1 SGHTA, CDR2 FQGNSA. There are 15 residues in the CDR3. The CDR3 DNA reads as TGTGCCAGCAGCTTAGTGGCTAGCGGAGCCTACGAGCAGTACTTC. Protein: CASSLVASGAYEQYF.